The present T cell receptor (beta chain) was sequenced within a study of regulatory T cells in long-lasting Graves disease. Time point here: newly diagnosed GD, antithyroid drugs for less than 3 months. From PBMCs, RNA was extracted and then used to make the TCR library. The authors built TCR beta libraries using iRepertoire HTBI primers and Arm-PCR of CDR3 regions. Using its own MiXCR run on the multiplex PCR reads, TCRdb lists one record per CDR3 protein. The repertoire holds some 490,000 distinct CDR3 sequences, more than 10% seen once, with roughly 8.9% in the top ten. This CDR3 region has 16 residues. The germline V gene has CDR1 LNHDA and CDR2 SQIVND (reference sequence). The J segment lost 3 bases and the V segment lost 5 bases, leaving 6 bases of the junction unmatched. This clonotype was recorded at least ten times. These same records also appear under a second study, on T cells in Graves' hyperthyroidism and ophthalmopathy. That study adds: Any patient presenting with uncontrolled infection, other autoimmune disease, pregnancy or lactation was left out.

The chain couples TRBV19 to TRBJ2-1; 11 bases fit TRBD2. The sequence was obtained from a woman between 25 and 40 years old with Graves disease. The specimen was peripheral blood mononuclear cells (PBMCs), collected at new diagnosis, from a patient treated with antithyroid drugs. CDR3 loop: CASSLTGTSGYNEQFF. CDR3 sequence (DNA): TGTGCCAGTAGTCTAACCGGGACTAGCGGCTACAATGAGCAGTTCTTC.